Shown below are 14 T cell receptor beta chains from a single sample sequenced in a study of blood T cell repertoires in COVID-19. Assay: immunoSEQ multiplex PCR; the TCRdb copy retains only in-frame clones and omits some. The repertoire holds some 270,000 clones, with about four fifths as singletons. Specimen: PBMCs or T cells enriched from blood (not recorded which). These receptors originate from a man aged 45 to 65 who had recovered from COVID-19.

V and J are TRBV19 and TRBJ2-5, with 9 bases that match TRBD1. In germline, CDR1 is LNHDA, CDR2 SQIVND (reference sequence). Losses at the gene ends were 5 bases for V and 5 bases for J; bases not matched to a gene: 6. This CDR3 comprises 14 residues. This CDR3 reads CASSLGTGLETQYF. CDR3 nucleotide sequence: TGTGCCAGTAGTCTCGGGACAGGGCTGGAGACCCAGTACTTC.

The J gene is TRBJ2-7, the V gene TRBV29-1, with 7 bases identical to TRBD1. Trimming cost V 7 bases and J 3 bases; bases outside gene matches: 12. The germline V gene encodes CDR1 SQVTM and CDR2 ANQGSEA. This CDR3 contains 14 residues. The CDR3 DNA follows: TGCAGCGCTTCAGGGGGAAGAGGTAGCTACGAGCAGTACTTC. This codes for CSASGGRGSYEQYF.

This chain uses TRBV5-6 with TRBJ1-1, with D possibly TRBD1 on 6 matching bases. This CDR3 spans 11 amino acids. Trimming cost V 4 bases and J 8 bases, with 9 bases left between them. Germline lookup yields CDR1 SGHDT and CDR2 YYEEEE. The CDR3, as DNA: TGTGCCAGCAGCCGTGACAGGGAAGCTTTCTTT. Translation gives CASSRDREAFF. The full variable domain, its missing parts supplied by reference TRBV5-6 and TRBJ1-1, is DAGVTQSPTHLIKTRGQQVTLRCSPKSGHDTVSWYQQALGQGPQFIFQYYEEEERQRGNFPDRFSGHQFPNYSSELNVNALLLGDSALYLCASSRDREAFFGQGTRLTVV.

This clone was counted a single time. This chain uses TRBV18 with TRBJ2-3; the D gene is possibly TRBD2 (6 bases). The V end lost 9 bases, the J end lost 1 base, and 17 bases lay between the germline ends. This CDR3 is built from 15 residues. In germline, CDR1 is KGHSH, CDR2 LQKENI. The CDR3 is CASRRARGGTDTQYF. CDR3 DNA sequence: TGTGCCAGTAGGAGGGCCCGAGGAGGCACAGATACGCAGTATTTT.

This chain links TRBV5-8 with TRBJ1-2, with 9 positions matching TRBD1. The germline V gene encodes CDR1 SGHTS and CDR2 YDEGEE. V was pared by 4 bases and J by 2 bases, with 9 bases of the junction left unmatched. The CDR3 is 16 amino acids. The CDR3 DNA is TGTGCCAGCAGCCCCACTTCCGGGACAGGGAACTATGGCTACACCTTC. It yields the protein CASSPTSGTGNYGYTF.

CDR3 amino acids: CASSLDGARGYNEQFF. In DNA form, the CDR3 reads TGTGCCAGCAGCCTGGATGGGGCGCGGGGCTACAATGAGCAGTTCTTC. The chain combines TRBV5-5 with TRBJ2-1, with a tentative D call TRBD2 (6 bases). The CDR3 is 16 residues long. Per germline, CDR1 SGHKS and CDR2 YYEKEE (reference sequence). The germline V and J ends were trimmed by 4 bases and 3 bases, with 17 bases remaining between them.

CDR3 DNA: TGTGCCAGCAGCCAAGATTCAAGGGAGGAGGAAAAACTGTTTTTT. The encoded protein is CASSQDSREEEKLFF. This sequence joins TRBV3-1 (or the pseudogene TRBV3-2) and TRBJ1-4; D remains ambiguous. V lost 0 bases, J lost 8 bases, and 13 bases lay in between. Germline lookup yields CDR1 LGHDT and CDR2 YNNKEL (reference sequence). The CDR3 has 15 residues.

This chain uses TRBV7-2 with TRBJ2-3; no clear D gene. CDR3 length: 14 residues. Per germline, CDR1 SGHTA and CDR2 FQGNSA. Trimming cost V 6 bases and J 0 bases, with 10 bases left between them. The CDR3 DNA is TGTGCCAGCAGATTTTACGGGAGCACAGATACGCAGTATTTT. Translation gives CASRFYGSTDTQYF.

The rearrangement uses TRBV27 and TRBJ1-4; D perhaps matches TRBD1 (6 bases). Trimming stripped 6 bases from V and 3 bases from J, with 17 bases between. CDR1 and CDR2 from the germline V gene are MNHEY and SMNVEV (reference sequence). The CDR3 is 16 amino acids. As DNA, the CDR3 is TGTGCCAGCAGACTAAACAGGGCCGACGCTAATGAAAAACTGTTTTTT. Its protein product is CASRLNRADANEKLFF.

The chain links TRBV6-2 or TRBV6-3 to TRBJ1-4; no definite D call. The germline CDR1 and CDR2 sequences are MNHEY and SVGEGT. The CDR3 totals 16 residues. Trimming took 2 bases from V and 4 from J, leaving 14 bases between them. The CDR3 region has the DNA TGTGCCAGCAGTTACCCCGTAATCGGAGATAATGAAAAACTGTTTTTT. Encoded protein: CASSYPVIGDNEKLFF.

The CDR3 spells CASSRQSGGNYNEQFF. In DNA, the CDR3 is TGTGCCAGCAGCCGACAAAGCGGGGGGAACTACAATGAGCAGTTCTTC. V usage is TRBV7-3 and J usage is TRBJ2-1; TRBD2 aligns across 9 bases. This CDR3 is built from 16 residues. V lost 5 bases and J lost 3; bases outside the gene matches: 8. Looked up from germline, CDR1 is SGHTA and CDR2 is FQGTGA.

The chain uses TRBV5-8 and TRBJ1-1, with 8 positions matching TRBD1. CDR1 SGHTS and CDR2 YDEGEE come from the germline V gene. The CDR3 runs 13 residues. The junction had 6 bases not matched to a gene; V was cut back by 1 base and J by 10 bases. The CDR3 here is CASSLWTGRGAFF. As DNA, the CDR3 is TGTGCCAGCAGCTTGTGGACAGGGAGGGGAGCTTTCTTT. Full variable domain (rest looked up from reference TRBV5-8 and TRBJ1-1): EAGVTQSPTHLIKTRGQQATLRCSPISGHTSVYWYQQALGLGLQFLLWYDEGEERNRGNFPPRFSGRQFPNYSSELNVNALELEDSALYLCASSLWTGRGAFFGQGTRLTVV.

The CDR3 protein is CAGQGAPGSPLHF. The CDR3 bases are TGTGCCGGACAGGGGGCGCCGGGGTCACCCCTCCACTTT. The chain recombines TRBV19 with TRBJ1-6, with 11 bases that match TRBD1. Germline lookup yields CDR1 LNHDA and CDR2 SQIVND (reference sequence). Trimming took 11 bases from V and 10 from J; bases not matched to a gene: 7. The CDR3 length is 13 residues.

V gene TRBV30 combines with J gene TRBJ2-5, with 8 bases fitting TRBD2. The CDR3 totals 15 residues. V lost 5 bases and J lost 1; bases outside the gene matches: 9. Germline loops: CDR1 GTSNPN, CDR2 SVGIG (reference sequence). The CDR3 protein is CAWAGLAGIQETQYF. In DNA form, the CDR3 reads TGTGCCTGGGCGGGGCTAGCGGGCATCCAAGAGACCCAGTACTTC. The whole variable domain, remainder taken from reference TRBV30 and TRBJ2-5, is SQTIHQWPATLVQPVGSPLSLECTVEGTSNPNLYWYRQAAGRGLQLLFYSVGIGQISSEVPQNLSASRPQDRQFILSSKKLLLSDSGFYLCAWAGLAGIQETQYFGPGTRLLVL.